These T cell receptor beta chains were read from a single sample in a study of blood T cell repertoires in COVID-19. Clones were sequenced by immunoSEQ multiplex PCR, and TCRdb holds only the in-frame ones, with some missing. The sample carries 85,000 to 120,000 clones, approximately 82% recorded once. The specimen sequenced was peripheral blood. The source is a man between 60 and 75 years old with active or convalescent COVID-19. Each CDR3 is given with its conserved first and last residue.

V gene: TRBV4-1; CDR3 protein: CASSFGTEAFF
V gene: TRBV5-4; CDR3 protein: CASSSLTGWDSPLHF
V gene: TRBV7-2; CDR3 protein: CASSWAESGETQYF
V gene: TRBV6-5; CDR3 protein: CASSLRQGETQYF
V gene: TRBV12-3/TRBV12-4; CDR3 protein: CASRIPRETQYF
V gene: TRBV7-9; CDR3 protein: CASSLATGDRGRPEQYF
V gene: TRBV25-1; CDR3 protein: CASSEPGTKNIQYF
V gene: TRBV20-1; CDR3 protein: CSASKAGLTDTQYF
V gene: TRBV5-1; CDR3 protein: CASSPGLAPQETQYF
V gene: TRBV24-1; CDR3 protein: CATSDVASGPQFF
V gene: TRBV10-3; CDR3 protein: CAIKTSAADTQYF
V gene: TRBV7-7; CDR3 protein: CASSSSGFTDTQYF
V gene: TRBV18; CDR3 protein: CASSPRGTGSYNEQFF
V gene: TRBV9; CDR3 protein: CASSVGASGRGETQYF
V gene: TRBV11-2; CDR3 protein: CASSRRQGTLTTEAFF
V gene: TRBV3-1/TRBV3-2; CDR3 protein: CASSQSLAQETQYF
V gene: TRBV6-5; CDR3 protein: CASSLAGNSYNEQFF
V gene: TRBV7-3; CDR3 protein: CASSLTPGRDGTGELFF
V gene: TRBV29-1; CDR3 protein: CSVALAGGRGWETQYF
V gene: TRBV19; CDR3 protein: CASSIGSGSYNEQFF
V gene: TRBV4-1; CDR3 protein: CASSQAIVIVGTRNQPQHF
V gene: TRBV9; CDR3 protein: CASSVEQAPRYGYTF
V gene: TRBV30; CDR3 protein: CAWRGQYMNTEAFF
V gene: TRBV10-2; CDR3 protein: CASRVDRVTTGELFF
V gene: TRBV6-5; CDR3 protein: CASSNRAEIYGYTF
V gene: TRBV9; CDR3 protein: CASSGIAETYEQYF
V gene: TRBV28; CDR3 protein: CASSFGGLVDTQYF
V gene: TRBV6-2/TRBV6-3; CDR3 protein: CASSFLAGGKETQYF
V gene: TRBV9; CDR3 protein: CASSVGTGGNTGELFF
V gene: TRBV7-9; CDR3 protein: CASSLETGFTEAFF
V gene: TRBV7-2; CDR3 protein: CASSFSFQETQYF
V gene: TRBV5-4; CDR3 protein: CASSPSIAGGYNEQFF
V gene: TRBV5-1; CDR3 protein: CASSPSGSNQPQHF
V gene: TRBV28; CDR3 protein: CASSLAAGLAGRGEAFF
V gene: TRBV11-2; CDR3 protein: CASSPGTGTYEQYF
V gene: TRBV6-2/TRBV6-3; CDR3 protein: CASSFGRGYQPQHF
V gene: TRBV20-1; CDR3 protein: CSASRVTEAFF
V gene: TRBV5-1; CDR3 protein: CASSLVTGGALLGAFF
V gene: TRBV6-2/TRBV6-3; CDR3 protein: CASSPRKQGEETQYF
V gene: TRBV6-5; CDR3 protein: CASSSVNSGANVLTF
V gene: TRBV2; CDR3 protein: CASSVQGIGTEAFF